These 14 T cell receptor beta chains came from one sample sequenced in a study of vaccination effects on CD4 cells after COVID-19 (dated by TCRdb to between 2021 and 2023). Their antigens remain unidentified. After around 10 days of culture, CD4+ T cells were isolated with the EasySep CD4+ T cell isolation kit. Convalescent patients had PCR-confirmed SARS-CoV-2 infection between March and December 2020, before Alpha, Beta and Delta variants emerged in the United States. Each participant got two doses of an mRNA SARS-CoV-2 vaccine, either BNT162b2 or mRNA-1273. Library preparation employed the immunoSEQ multiplex PCR assay. TCRdb holds this immuneACCESS table with in-frame rearrangements only. Some clones are missing; in checked studies, unresolved V genes explain under half, and the rest has no known cause. Recorded for this sample are roughly 30,000 clones; around 75% of them occurred a single time. 6.5% to 7.5% of the sample is held by the ten biggest clonotypes.

Sequenced material: CD4+ T cells from PBMCs cultured without peptide, taken after COVID-19 vaccination. These receptors originate from a human donor who had a prior SARS-CoV-2 infection.

This chain links TRBV19 with TRBJ2-1, with D possibly TRBD1 on 7 matching bases. V lost 7 bases and J lost 6, with 19 bases in between. CDR3 length: 15 amino acids. The germline CDR1 and CDR2 sequences are LNHDA and SQIVND (reference sequence). This CDR3 is CASTPRRGPGNEQFF. The CDR3 coding sequence is TGTGCCAGTACCCCCAGGAGGGGGCCTGGCAATGAGCAGTTCTTC.

In its sample, this clone was seen once. The V gene is TRBV24-1, the J gene TRBJ2-7; TRBD1 matches at 10 bases. The germline gives CDR1 KGHDR, CDR2 SFDVKD. Trimming cost V 7 bases and J 0 bases; bases outside gene matches: 5. This CDR3 has 15 residues. The CDR3 is CATSPTGGNSYEQYF. CDR3 nucleotide sequence: TGTGCCACCAGCCCGACAGGGGGCAACTCCTACGAGCAGTACTTC.

This chain connects TRBV19 to TRBJ1-5, with 8 bases fitting TRBD1. This CDR3 contains 16 residues. Germline CDR1 reads LNHDA; CDR2 reads SQIVND (reference sequence). V gave up 7 bases and J gave up 3 bases; unmatched junction bases: 11. CDR3 nucleotide sequence: TGTGCCAGTACCCCGATTGGGACAGGCTACAATCAGCCCCAGCATTTT. This gives the protein CASTPIGTGYNQPQHF.

The V gene is TRBV9, the J gene TRBJ1-5; 7 nucleotides match TRBD1. Germline lookup yields CDR1 SGDLS and CDR2 YYNGEE. V lost 2 bases, J lost 2 bases, and 4 bases stayed unmatched. The CDR3 sequence is 15 residues long. CDR3 protein: CASSVDGTGNQPQHF. The CDR3 bases are TGTGCCAGCAGCGTCGATGGGACAGGCAATCAGCCCCAGCATTTT.

This sequence joins TRBV6-5 and TRBJ2-3, with 7 bases aligning to TRBD2. The junction had 7 bases not matched to a gene; V was cut back by 11 bases and J by 2 bases. The CDR3 runs to 13 residues. Germline assignment: CDR1 MNHEY and CDR2 SVGAGI. The CDR3 here is CAGRGDATDTQYF. CDR3 DNA: TGTGCCGGACGGGGGGATGCCACAGATACGCAGTATTTT.

The chain recombines TRBV9 with TRBJ2-5; tentative D call: TRBD1 (6 bases). In germline, CDR1 is SGDLS, CDR2 YYNGEE. V lost 0 bases, J lost 1 base, and 10 bases lay in between. The CDR3 extends over 15 amino acids. The CDR3 DNA reads TGTGCCAGCAGCGTAGGAACAGGGATCCAAGAGACCCAGTACTTC. Protein: CASSVGTGIQETQYF.

The rearrangement links TRBV6-6 to TRBJ1-3, with no clear D. The ends were cut back, 5 bases at V and 1 base at J, with 12 bases in the middle. CDR1 and CDR2 (germline): MNHNY, SVGAGI (reference sequence). The CDR3 sequence is 15 residues long. In DNA, the CDR3 is TGTGCCAGCAGTCCCCCCGCTGGGTCTGGAAACACCATATATTTT. As protein: CASSPPAGSGNTIYF.

In nucleotides, the CDR3 is TGTACGGGAACCTACAATGAGCAGTTCTTC. Its protein is CTGTYNEQFF. This chain links TRBV30 with TRBJ2-1; possibly TRBD2 for D (5 bases). This CDR3 spans 10 amino acids. The germline V gene encodes CDR1 GTSNPN and CDR2 SVGIG (reference sequence).

The V gene is TRBV10-2, the J gene TRBJ1-2; TRBD1 matches at 10 bases. The CDR3 contains 13 residues. V lost 8 bases, J lost 8 bases, and 8 bases stayed unmatched. Germline CDR1 WSHSY, CDR2 SAAADI. The CDR3: CASRKGQGHGYTF. The CDR3 bases are TGCGCCAGCCGGAAGGGACAGGGGCACGGCTACACCTTC.

The V gene is TRBV12-3 or TRBV12-4, the J gene TRBJ1-1; D gene uncertain. The CDR3 spans 11 residues. With 7 bases removed from V and 1 base from J, the gap between germline ends came to 4 bases. In DNA, the CDR3 is TGTGCCAGCAATACGAACACTGAAGCTTTCTTT. Translated, it gives CASNTNTEAFF.

This sequence joins TRBV7-9 and TRBJ1-2, with D possibly being TRBD1 (6 bases). Germline CDR1 reads SEHNR; CDR2 reads FQNEAQ (reference sequence). This CDR3 is built from 15 residues. V lost 4 bases, J lost 3 bases, and 15 bases lay in between. The CDR3 DNA reads TGTGCCAGCAGCTCCACCTACAGGGAGGACTATGGCTACACCTTC. This translates into CASSSTYREDYGYTF.

This sequence joins TRBV18 and TRBJ1-1, with D hard to call. The CDR3 has 14 amino acids. Between the trimmed V and J ends, which lost 5 bases and 2 bases, there was a span of 12 bases. Germline-derived CDR1 and CDR2 are KGHSH and LQKENI. Here the CDR3 DNA reads TGTGCCAGCTCAAAAGAGGCCCTCAACACTGAAGCTTTCTTT. It translates to CASSKEALNTEAFF. Drawing the rest from reference TRBV18 and TRBJ1-1, the complete variable domain is NAGVMQNPRHLVRRRGQEARLRCSPMKGHSHVYWYRQLPEEGLKFMVYLQKENIIDESGMPKERFSAEFPKEGPSILRIQQVVRGDSAAYFCASSKEALNTEAFFGQGTRLTVV.

The chain carries TRBV5-6 and TRBJ1-5; D call uncertain. V lost 2 bases and J lost 5, with 11 bases in between. CDR1 SGHDT and CDR2 YYEEEE come from the germline V gene. This CDR3 has 14 amino acids. In DNA, the CDR3 is TGTGCCAGCAGCTTCCGAGACACCCATCAGCCCCAGCATTTT. The encoded protein is CASSFRDTHQPQHF.

The chain is built from TRBV10-3 and TRBJ1-3; tentative D call: TRBD1 (5 bases). Germline CDR1 is ENHRY and CDR2 is SYGVKD. V gave up 10 bases and J gave up 2 bases, with 12 bases separating them. This CDR3 comprises 13 residues. The CDR3 is CANREGTGNTIYF. The CDR3 DNA follows: TGTGCCAATAGGGAGGGGACTGGAAACACCATATATTTT.